What follows describes a single T cell receptor (beta chain). A J-beta primer mix and a sample-barcoded 5' primer were used in a second PCR of about 6 to 12 cycles. Each cDNA molecule, via a template-switch adaptor with 12 random nucleotides, was tagged. TCRdb reprocessed the 5' RACE reads with MiXCR, giving one entry per CDR3 protein. The sample holds about 1.4 million distinct CDR3 sequences, approximately 59% seen once. These data originate in a study of blood T cells in healthy people across ages. The CDR3 spans 14 residues. With 6 bases removed from V and 6 bases from J, the gap between germline ends came to 15 bases.

The sequence was collected from a man aged 18 to 30 in good health. The genes are TRBV12-3 or TRBV12-4 and TRBJ2-1; D unresolved. The sample consisted of blood. In nucleotides, the CDR3 is TGTGCCAGCAGCCCCTTGGACGGATCCAATGAGCAGTTCTTC. Translation: CASSPLDGSNEQFF.